The rows below give T cell receptor beta chains drawn from one sample of a study of blood T cell repertoires in COVID-19. Libraries were prepared by immunoSEQ multiplex PCR; TCRdb keeps only in-frame clonotypes and omits some of them. The table lists about 220,000 clones, about 86% of them singletons. Sample: PBMCs or T cells enriched from blood (not recorded which). Receptors were obtained from a woman in her thirties or forties with acute COVID-19. The CDR3 runs from the conserved cysteine through the conserved F or W. D genes are given only for firm matches. Size tells how often a clone was seen (once, few, many) or the class of an expanded clone, and some rows leave it out.

J: TRBJ2-3; size: NA; V: TRBV27; D: NA; DNA: TGTGCCAGCAGTTTCCTCACCGCAGGAAGCCCCAACCCGGATACGCAGTATTTT; CDR3: CASSFLTAGSPNPDTQYF
J: TRBJ1-2; size: once; V: TRBV24-1; D: NA; DNA: TGTGCCACCAGCCTCGACAGTAGCAGGGCGGGCTACACCTTC; CDR3: CATSLDSSRAGYTF
J: TRBJ2-7; size: NA; V: TRBV3-1/TRBV3-2; D: NA; DNA: TGTGCCAGCAGCCAAGCTAACTACGAGCAGTACTTC; CDR3: CASSQANYEQYF
J: TRBJ2-3; size: NA; V: TRBV29-1; D: TRBD2; DNA: TGCAGCGTTGTCCGACTAGCGGGGGGCACAGATACGCAGTATTTT; CDR3: CSVVRLAGGTDTQYF
J: TRBJ2-4; size: NA; V: TRBV4-3; D: TRBD1; DNA: TGCGCCAGCAGCCAAGCCGGGACAGGGGAGGACATTCAGTACTTC; CDR3: CASSQAGTGEDIQYF
J: TRBJ1-5; size: few; V: TRBV19; D: NA; DNA: TGTGCCAGTAGTATGGATCACAGGGTTTGGCAGCCCCAGCATTTT; CDR3: CASSMDHRVWQPQHF
J: TRBJ1-5; size: NA; V: TRBV27; D: NA; DNA: TGTGCCAGCAGTTCAATTACAGGGTTTCGGCCCCAGCATTTT; CDR3: CASSSITGFRPQHF
J: TRBJ2-7; size: NA; V: TRBV27; D: TRBD1; DNA: TGTGCCAGCAGGCGGACAGGGCTCAGCTCCTACGAGCAGTACTTC; CDR3: CASRRTGLSSYEQYF
J: TRBJ2-1; size: NA; V: TRBV9; D: NA; DNA: TGTGCCAGCAGCGTAGAGGGGGGGAGTGGTAATGAGCAGTTCTTC; CDR3: CASSVEGGSGNEQFF
J: TRBJ1-1; size: NA; V: TRBV7-9; D: TRBD1; DNA: TGTGCCAGCAGCGCTTTCTCCGGGACAGGGGGCGCATCTGAAGCTTTCTTT; CDR3: CASSAFSGTGGASEAFF
J: TRBJ1-1; size: NA; V: TRBV21-1; D: NA; DNA: TGTGCCAGCAGCAATCGAGAGAACACTGAAGCTTTCTTT; CDR3: CASSNRENTEAFF
J: TRBJ2-7; size: NA; V: TRBV7-9; D: NA; DNA: TGTGCCAGCAGCTTAGTGAACAGGGTGGGTGAGCAGTACTTC; CDR3: CASSLVNRVGEQYF
J: TRBJ2-1; size: NA; V: TRBV4-3; D: NA; DNA: TGCGCCAGCAGCCGCGGTCGGTTGTGGAATGAGCAGTTCTTC; CDR3: CASSRGRLWNEQFF
J: TRBJ2-6; size: NA; V: TRBV18; D: NA; DNA: TGTGCCAGCTCACCAAGGCTGGGGGCCTCTGGGGCCAACGTCCTGACTTTC; CDR3: CASSPRLGASGANVLTF
J: TRBJ1-2; size: few; V: TRBV24-1; D: NA; DNA: TGTGCCACCAGTGATTCACAGGCGTACTATGGCTACACCTTC; CDR3: CATSDSQAYYGYTF
J: TRBJ1-4; size: NA; V: TRBV6-5; D: NA; DNA: TGTGCCAGCAGAGCTCATGTTTCAACTAATGAAAAACTGTTTTTT; CDR3: CASRAHVSTNEKLFF
J: TRBJ1-1; size: NA; V: TRBV5-4; D: NA; DNA: TGTGCCAGCAGCTTGAGGGGAGGGAACACTGAAGCTTTCTTT; CDR3: CASSLRGGNTEAFF
J: TRBJ2-3; size: NA; V: TRBV6-5; D: NA; DNA: TGTGCCAGCAGTACACAGGGATGGGGCACAGATACGCAGTATTTT; CDR3: CASSTQGWGTDTQYF
J: TRBJ2-1; size: NA; V: TRBV11-2; D: NA; DNA: TGTGCCAGCAGCTTAGGGCACAGCTCCTACAATGAGCAGTTCTTC; CDR3: CASSLGHSSYNEQFF
J: TRBJ1-4; size: NA; V: TRBV4-3; D: NA; DNA: TGCGCCAGCAGCCTCCAACTGGTAGCGAATGAAAAACTGTTTTTT; CDR3: CASSLQLVANEKLFF
J: TRBJ1-2; size: NA; V: TRBV24-1; D: TRBD1; DNA: TGTGCCACCAGCGAGACAGGGTCCTATGGCTACACCTTC; CDR3: CATSETGSYGYTF
J: TRBJ2-1; size: once; V: TRBV10-3; D: TRBD1; DNA: TGTGCCATCAGTGACAGGGGGCTAATTTACAATGAGCAGTTCTTC; CDR3: CAISDRGLIYNEQFF